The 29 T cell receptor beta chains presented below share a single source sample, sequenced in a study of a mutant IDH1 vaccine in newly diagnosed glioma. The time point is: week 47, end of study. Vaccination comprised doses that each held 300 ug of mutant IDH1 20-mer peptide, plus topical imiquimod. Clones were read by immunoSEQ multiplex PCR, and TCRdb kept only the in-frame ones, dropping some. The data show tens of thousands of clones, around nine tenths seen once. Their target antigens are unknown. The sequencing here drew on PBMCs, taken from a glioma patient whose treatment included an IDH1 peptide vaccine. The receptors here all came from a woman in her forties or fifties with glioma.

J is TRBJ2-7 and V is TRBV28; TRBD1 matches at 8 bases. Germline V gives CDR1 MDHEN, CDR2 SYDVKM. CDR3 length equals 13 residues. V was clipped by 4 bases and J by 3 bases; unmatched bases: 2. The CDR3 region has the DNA TGTGCCAGCAGTTCGGGACAGGACTACGAGCAGTACTTC. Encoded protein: CASSSGQDYEQYF.

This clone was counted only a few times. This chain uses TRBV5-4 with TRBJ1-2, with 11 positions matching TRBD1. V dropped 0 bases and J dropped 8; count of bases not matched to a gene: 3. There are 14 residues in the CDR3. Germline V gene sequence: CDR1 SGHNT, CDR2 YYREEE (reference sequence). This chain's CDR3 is CASSLGGQGEGYTF. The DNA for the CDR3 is TGTGCCAGCAGCTTGGGGGGACAGGGGGAAGGCTACACCTTC.

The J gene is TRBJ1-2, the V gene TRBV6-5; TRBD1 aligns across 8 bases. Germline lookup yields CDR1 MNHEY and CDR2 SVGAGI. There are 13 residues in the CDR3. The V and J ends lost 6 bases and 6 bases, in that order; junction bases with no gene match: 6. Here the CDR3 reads CASRFPTGDGYTF. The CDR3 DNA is TGTGCCAGCAGATTCCCGACAGGGGATGGCTACACCTTC.

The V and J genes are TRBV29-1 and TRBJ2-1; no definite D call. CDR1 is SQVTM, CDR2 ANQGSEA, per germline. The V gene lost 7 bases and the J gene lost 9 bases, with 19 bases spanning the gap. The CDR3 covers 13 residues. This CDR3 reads CSAKLSTTGEQFF. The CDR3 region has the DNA TGCAGCGCCAAGTTGTCTACCACCGGTGAGCAGTTCTTC.

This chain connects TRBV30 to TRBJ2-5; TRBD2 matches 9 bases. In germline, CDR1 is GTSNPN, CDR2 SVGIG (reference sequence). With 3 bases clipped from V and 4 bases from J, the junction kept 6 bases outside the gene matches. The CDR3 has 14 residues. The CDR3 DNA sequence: TGTGCCTGGAGAGAACTAGCGGGCGGAGAGACCCAGTACTTC. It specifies CAWRELAGGETQYF.

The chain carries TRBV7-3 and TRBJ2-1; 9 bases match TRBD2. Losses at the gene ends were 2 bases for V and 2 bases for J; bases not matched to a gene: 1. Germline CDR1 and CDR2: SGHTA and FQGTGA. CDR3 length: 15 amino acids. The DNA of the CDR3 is TGTGCCAGCAGCTTAGGCGGGAGGGCCTACAATGAGCAGTTCTTC. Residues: CASSLGGRAYNEQFF.

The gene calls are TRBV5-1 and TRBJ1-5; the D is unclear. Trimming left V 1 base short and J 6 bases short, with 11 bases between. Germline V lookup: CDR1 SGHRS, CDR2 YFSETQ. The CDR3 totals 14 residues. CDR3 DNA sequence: TGCGCCAGCAGCTTGCCGGGTATAGGTCAGCCCCAGCATTTT. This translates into CASSLPGIGQPQHF.

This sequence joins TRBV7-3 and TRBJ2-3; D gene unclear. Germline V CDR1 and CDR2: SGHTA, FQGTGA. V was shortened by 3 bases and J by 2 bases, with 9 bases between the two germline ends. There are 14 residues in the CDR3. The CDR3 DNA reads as TGTGCCAGCAGCTTGGAGAAGACCACAGATACGCAGTATTTT. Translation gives CASSLEKTTDTQYF.

Here the CDR3 DNA reads TGTGCCATCAGAAGAGGGCCTGAGCAGTTCTTC. Its translation is CAIRRGPEQFF. V and J are TRBV10-3 and TRBJ2-1, with D tentatively TRBD2 (5 bases). The germline CDR1 and CDR2 sequences are ENHRY and SYGVKD. The CDR3 totals 11 residues. V was clipped by 6 bases and J by 9 bases, with 9 bases between them.

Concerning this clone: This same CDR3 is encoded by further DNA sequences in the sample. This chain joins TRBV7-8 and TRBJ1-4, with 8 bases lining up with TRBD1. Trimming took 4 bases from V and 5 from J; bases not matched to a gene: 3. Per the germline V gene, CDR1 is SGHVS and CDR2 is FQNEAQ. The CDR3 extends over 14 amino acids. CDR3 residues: CASSSGQGNEKLFF. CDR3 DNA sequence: TGTGCCAGCAGCTCAGGACAGGGAAATGAAAAACTGTTTTTT.

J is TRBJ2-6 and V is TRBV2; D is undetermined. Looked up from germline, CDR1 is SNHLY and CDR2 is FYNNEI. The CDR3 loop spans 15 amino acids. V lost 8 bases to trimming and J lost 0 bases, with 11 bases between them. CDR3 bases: TGTGCCAGCTGCTATAAGGGCTCTGGGGCCAACGTCCTGACTTTC. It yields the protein CASCYKGSGANVLTF.

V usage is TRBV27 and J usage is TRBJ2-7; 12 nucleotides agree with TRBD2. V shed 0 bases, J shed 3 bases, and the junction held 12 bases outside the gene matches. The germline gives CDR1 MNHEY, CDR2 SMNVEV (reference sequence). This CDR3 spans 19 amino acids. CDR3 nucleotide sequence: TGTGCCAGCAGTTTATCCATACTAGCGGGAGGCCCGATCGTCTACGAGCAGTACTTC. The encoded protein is CASSLSILAGGPIVYEQYF.

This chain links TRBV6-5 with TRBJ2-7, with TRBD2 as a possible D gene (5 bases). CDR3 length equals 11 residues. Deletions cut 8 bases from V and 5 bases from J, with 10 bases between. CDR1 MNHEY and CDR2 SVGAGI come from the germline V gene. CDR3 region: CASRGSNEQYF. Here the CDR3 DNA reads TGTGCCAGCCGCGGGTCAAACGAGCAGTACTTC.

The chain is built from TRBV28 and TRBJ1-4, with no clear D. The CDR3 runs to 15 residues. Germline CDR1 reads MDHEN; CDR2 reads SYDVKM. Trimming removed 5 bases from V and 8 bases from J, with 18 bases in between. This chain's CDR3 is CASSDALSRGEKLFF. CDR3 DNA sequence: TGTGCCAGCAGTGATGCCCTAAGTCGTGGCGAAAAACTGTTTTTT.

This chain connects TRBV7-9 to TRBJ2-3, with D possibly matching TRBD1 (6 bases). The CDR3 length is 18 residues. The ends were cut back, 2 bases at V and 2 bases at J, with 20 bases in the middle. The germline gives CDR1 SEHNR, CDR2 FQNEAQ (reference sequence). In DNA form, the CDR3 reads TGTGCCAGCAGCTTACTCGGCAGGGGAAAATATATCACAGATACGCAGTATTTT. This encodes CASSLLGRGKYITDTQYF.

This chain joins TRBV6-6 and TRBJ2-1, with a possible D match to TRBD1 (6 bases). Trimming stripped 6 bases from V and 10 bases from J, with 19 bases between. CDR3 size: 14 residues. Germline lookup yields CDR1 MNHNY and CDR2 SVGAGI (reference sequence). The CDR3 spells CASSPLRPQGEQFF. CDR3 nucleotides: TGTGCCAGCAGCCCTCTCAGGCCGCAGGGGGAGCAGTTCTTC.

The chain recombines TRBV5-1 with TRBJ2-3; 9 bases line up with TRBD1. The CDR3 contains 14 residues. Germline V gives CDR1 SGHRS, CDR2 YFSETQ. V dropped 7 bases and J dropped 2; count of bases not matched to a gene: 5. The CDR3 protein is CASRGDRVTDTQYF. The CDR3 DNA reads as TGCGCCAGCCGAGGGGACAGGGTCACAGATACGCAGTATTTT.

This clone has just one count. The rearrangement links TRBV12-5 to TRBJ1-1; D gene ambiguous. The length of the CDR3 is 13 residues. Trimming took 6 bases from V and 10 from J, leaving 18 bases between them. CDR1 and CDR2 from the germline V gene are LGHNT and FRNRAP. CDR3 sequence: CASGQDDYSGAFF. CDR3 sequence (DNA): TGTGCTAGTGGCCAGGACGATTATAGTGGAGCTTTCTTT. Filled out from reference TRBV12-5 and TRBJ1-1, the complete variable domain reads DARVTQTPRHKVTEMGQEVTMRCQPILGHNTVFWYRQTMMQGLELLAYFRNRAPLDDSGMPKDRFSAEMPDATLATLKIQPSEPRDSAVYFCASGQDDYSGAFFGQGTRLTVV.

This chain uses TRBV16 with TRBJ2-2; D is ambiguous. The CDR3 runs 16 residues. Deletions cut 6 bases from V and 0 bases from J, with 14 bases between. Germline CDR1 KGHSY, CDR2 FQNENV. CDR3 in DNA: TGTGCCAGCAGTCGTGGACGGGCGACGAACACCGGGGAGCTGTTTTTT. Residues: CASSRGRATNTGELFF.

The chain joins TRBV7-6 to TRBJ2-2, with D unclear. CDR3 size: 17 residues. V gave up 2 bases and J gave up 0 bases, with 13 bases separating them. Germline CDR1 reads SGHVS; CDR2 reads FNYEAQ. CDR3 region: CASSLSGGHANTGELFF. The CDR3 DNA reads TGTGCCAGCAGCTTATCAGGTGGTCACGCGAACACCGGGGAGCTGTTTTTT.

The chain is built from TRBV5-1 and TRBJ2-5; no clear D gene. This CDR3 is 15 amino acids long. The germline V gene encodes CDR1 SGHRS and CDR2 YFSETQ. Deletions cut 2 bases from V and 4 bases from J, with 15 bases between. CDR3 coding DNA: TGCGCCAGCAGCTTTGATCCAGGCCTCGCAGAGACCCAGTACTTC. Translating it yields CASSFDPGLAETQYF.

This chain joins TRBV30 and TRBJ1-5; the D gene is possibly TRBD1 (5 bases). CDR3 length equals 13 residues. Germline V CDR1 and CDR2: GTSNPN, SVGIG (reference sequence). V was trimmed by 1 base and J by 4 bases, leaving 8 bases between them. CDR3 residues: CAWSAGRNQPQHF. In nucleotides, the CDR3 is TGTGCCTGGAGTGCAGGGAGAAATCAGCCCCAGCATTTT.

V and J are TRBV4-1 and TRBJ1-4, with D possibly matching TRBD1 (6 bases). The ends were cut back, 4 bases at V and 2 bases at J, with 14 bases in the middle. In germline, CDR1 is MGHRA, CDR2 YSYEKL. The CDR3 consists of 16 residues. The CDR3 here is CASSLGWGQTNEKLFF. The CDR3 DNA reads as TGCGCCAGCAGCCTAGGGTGGGGGCAGACTAATGAAAAACTGTTTTTT.

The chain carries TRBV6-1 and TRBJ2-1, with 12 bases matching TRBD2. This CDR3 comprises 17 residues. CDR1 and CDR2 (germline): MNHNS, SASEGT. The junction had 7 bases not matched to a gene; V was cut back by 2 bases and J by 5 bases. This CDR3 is CASSESSGRASNNEQFF. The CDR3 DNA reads TGTGCCAGCAGTGAATCTAGCGGGAGGGCCTCGAACAATGAGCAGTTCTTC.

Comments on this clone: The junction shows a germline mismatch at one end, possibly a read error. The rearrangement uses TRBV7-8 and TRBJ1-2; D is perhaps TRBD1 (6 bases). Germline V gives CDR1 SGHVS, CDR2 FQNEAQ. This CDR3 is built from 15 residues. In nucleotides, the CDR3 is TGTGCCAGCAGCTTAGGTGTTCCAGGGGAGCATGGCTACATCTTC. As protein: CASSLGVPGEHGYIF.

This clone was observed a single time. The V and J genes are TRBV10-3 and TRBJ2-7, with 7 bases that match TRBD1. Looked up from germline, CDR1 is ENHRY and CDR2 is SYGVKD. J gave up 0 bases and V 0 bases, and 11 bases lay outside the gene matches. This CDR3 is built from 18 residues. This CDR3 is CAISESLVGTVTSYEQYF. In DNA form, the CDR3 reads TGTGCCATCAGTGAGTCGCTTGTGGGGACAGTTACCTCCTACGAGCAGTACTTC.

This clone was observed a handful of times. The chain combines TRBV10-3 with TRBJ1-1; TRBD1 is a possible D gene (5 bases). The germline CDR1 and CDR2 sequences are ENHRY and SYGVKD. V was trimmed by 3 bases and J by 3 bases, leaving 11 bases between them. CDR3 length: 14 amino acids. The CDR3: CAISELGTDTEAFF. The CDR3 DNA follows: TGTGCCATCAGTGAATTAGGGACGGACACTGAAGCTTTCTTT.

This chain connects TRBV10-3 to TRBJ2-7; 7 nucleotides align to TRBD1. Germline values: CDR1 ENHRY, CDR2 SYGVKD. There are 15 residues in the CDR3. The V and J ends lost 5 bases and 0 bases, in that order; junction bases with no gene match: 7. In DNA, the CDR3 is TGTGCCATCAGTTCTCCGACAGGGCACTCCTACGAGCAGTACTTC. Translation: CAISSPTGHSYEQYF.

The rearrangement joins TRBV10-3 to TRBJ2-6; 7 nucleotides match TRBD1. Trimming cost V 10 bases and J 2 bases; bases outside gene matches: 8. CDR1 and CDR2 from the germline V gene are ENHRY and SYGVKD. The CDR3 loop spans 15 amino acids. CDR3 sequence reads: CASSDTGAGANVLTF. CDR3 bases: TGTGCCAGCAGCGACACAGGGGCTGGGGCCAACGTCCTGACTTTC.